These 20 T cell receptor beta chains came from one sample sequenced in a study of early T cells in non-severe SARS-CoV-2 infection. TCRdb independently ran MiXCR on the 5' RACE reads; one entry per CDR3 protein. The sample has about 45,000 distinct CDR3 sequences, around 10% seen once. Sequencing was done on a sample of whole blood. These receptor sequences come from an adult who was a healthcare worker with PCR-confirmed SARS-CoV-2 infection or an uninfected control (not recorded which).

CDR3 sequence: CASSPGVRGQETQYF. In DNA form, the CDR3 reads TGTGCCAGCAGCCCCGGGGTGCGGGGTCAAGAGACCCAGTACTTC. J is TRBJ2-5 and V is TRBV7-3, with a tentative D call TRBD2 (6 bases). The CDR3 runs 15 residues. Germline assignment: CDR1 SGHTA and CDR2 FQGTGA. With 5 bases removed from V and 2 bases from J, the gap between germline ends came to 15 bases.

This clonotype has only a few counts. This CDR3 reads CSVEDQDLTVFF. For the CDR3, the DNA is TGCAGCGTTGAAGACCAGGACCTTACGGTTTTCTTT. The rearrangement joins TRBV29-1 to TRBJ1-1; D call uncertain. This CDR3 has 12 amino acids. CDR1 and CDR2 (germline): SQVTM, ANQGSEA. The ends were cut back, 0 bases at V and 13 bases at J, with 15 bases in the middle.

This clonotype showed up many times. The chain carries TRBV6-6 and TRBJ1-5, with TRBD1 matching over 10 bases. The germline V gene has CDR1 MNHNY and CDR2 SVGAGI (reference sequence). This CDR3 region has 19 residues. V dropped 3 bases and J dropped 4; count of bases not matched to a gene: 15. The CDR3 is CASSYPRDRGSISNQPQHF. CDR3 in DNA: TGTGCCAGCAGTTATCCTCGGGACAGGGGATCTATAAGTAATCAGCCCCAGCATTTT.

This clonotype was picked up many times. The CDR3 sequence is CASRPGTVQAQPQHF. Here the CDR3 DNA reads TGTGCCAGCAGGCCAGGGACAGTACAGGCTCAGCCCCAGCATTTT. This chain links TRBV6-6 with TRBJ1-5; 7 bases map to TRBD1. The CDR3 is made up of 15 amino acids. V lost 6 bases to trimming and J lost 6 bases; unmatched junction nucleotides: 11. In germline, CDR1 is MNHNY, CDR2 SVGAGI (reference sequence).

This clonotype was picked up many times. The chain uses TRBV28 and TRBJ2-7, with 7 bases that match TRBD1. The CDR3 consists of 13 residues. Germline values: CDR1 MDHEN, CDR2 SYDVKM. Trimming cost V 10 bases and J 0 bases; bases outside gene matches: 6. CDR3 coding DNA: TGTGCCAAGGACAGGCTTAGCTCCTACGAGCAGTACTTC. As protein: CAKDRLSSYEQYF.

J is TRBJ2-1 and V is TRBV7-6; D might be TRBD1 (6 bases). Trimming removed 5 bases at V and 3 bases at J, with 14 bases between. The V gene's germline CDR1 is SGHVS and CDR2 FNYEAQ. This CDR3 is 15 amino acids long. Here the CDR3 reads CASSRTGSGYNEQFF. The CDR3 DNA reads as TGTGCCAGCAGCCGTACAGGGAGCGGCTACAATGAGCAGTTCTTC.

This clonotype was detected only a few times. This sequence joins TRBV20-1 and TRBJ1-1; 9 nucleotides match TRBD1. V dropped 2 bases and J dropped 2; count of bases not matched to a gene: 9. The CDR3 is 16 residues long. Per the germline V gene, CDR1 is DFQATT and CDR2 is SNEGSKA (reference sequence). The CDR3 sequence: CSARYNHRGPNTEAFF. The CDR3 DNA follows: TGCAGTGCTAGATATAATCACAGGGGGCCTAACACTGAAGCTTTCTTT.

In this sample, this clonotype turned up a few times. This chain joins TRBV5-4 and TRBJ1-1; D is unclear. The CDR3 runs to 13 residues. CDR1 and CDR2 from the germline V gene are SGHNT and YYREEE (reference sequence). Deletions cut 0 bases from V and 4 bases from J, with 7 bases between. CDR3: CASSLALSTEAFF. CDR3 nucleotide sequence: TGTGCCAGCAGCTTGGCCTTGAGCACTGAAGCTTTCTTT. Based on the CDR3 plus reference TRBV5-4 and TRBJ1-1, the full variable domain is ETGVTQSPTHLIKTRGQQVTLRCSSQSGHNTVSWYQQALGQGPQFIFQYYREEENGRGNFPPRFSGLQFPNYSSELNVNALELDDSALYLCASSLALSTEAFFGQGTRLTVV.

The genes are TRBV4-3 and TRBJ2-6; D is unclear. Trimming left V 4 bases short and J 2 bases short, with 9 bases between. The CDR3 is made up of 15 amino acids. Germline-derived CDR1 and CDR2 are LGHNA and YSLEER. CDR3 amino acids: CASSRVGTGANVLTF. CDR3 nucleotide sequence: TGCGCCAGCAGCCGGGTTGGTACTGGGGCCAACGTCCTGACTTTC.

Here the CDR3 reads CSVGGRNAVYEQYF. The CDR3 nucleotides are TGCAGCGTTGGGGGCCGTAATGCAGTCTACGAGCAGTACTTC. The genes are TRBV29-1 and TRBJ2-7, with D maybe TRBD1 (5 bases). This CDR3 spans 14 amino acids. Germline V gives CDR1 SQVTM, CDR2 ANQGSEA. Deletions cut 4 bases from V and 3 bases from J, with 16 bases between.

This clonotype came up many times. The chain recombines TRBV13 with TRBJ1-2; maybe TRBD1 (5 bases). The CDR3 sequence is 17 residues long. Germline-derived CDR1 and CDR2 are PRHDT and FYEKMQ (reference sequence). V lost 5 bases, J lost 2 bases, and 21 bases lay in between. CDR3 loop: CASSPSVRSRDNYGYTF. The DNA for the CDR3 is TGTGCCAGCAGCCCCTCCGTACGATCACGGGACAACTATGGCTACACCTTC.

The rearrangement links TRBV29-1 to TRBJ1-1, with TRBD1 matching over 7 bases. Germline trimming cut 5 bases from V and 0 bases from J; bases unmatched to any gene: 6. Germline V gene sequence: CDR1 SQVTM, CDR2 ANQGSEA. The CDR3 totals 14 residues. CDR3 sequence: CSVSRTGMNTEAFF. In nucleotides, the CDR3 is TGCAGCGTTTCCAGGACAGGAATGAACACTGAAGCTTTCTTT.

The J gene is TRBJ2-4, the V gene TRBV28; D unresolved. This CDR3 has 13 amino acids. Germline loops: CDR1 MDHEN, CDR2 SYDVKM. Between the trimmed V and J ends, which lost 3 bases and 6 bases, there was a span of 9 bases. The CDR3 protein is CASSLRQLNIQYF. CDR3 coding DNA: TGTGCCAGCAGTTTGCGGCAGTTAAACATTCAGTACTTC.

This clonotype was seen a few times. This sequence joins TRBV6-5 and TRBJ1-4; 8 bases line up with TRBD1. The CDR3 sequence is 18 residues long. Germline V gene lookup returns CDR1 MNHEY and CDR2 SVGAGI. V lost 6 bases, J lost 3 bases, and 15 bases stayed unmatched. CDR3 bases: TGTGCCAGCAGACCCGCCCGGACAGGGAATATTGCTAATGAAAAACTGTTTTTT. This encodes CASRPARTGNIANEKLFF.

There are many counts of this clonotype. This rearrangement joins TRBV24-1 to TRBJ2-1; 9 bases line up with TRBD2. V was clipped by 5 bases and J by 0 bases; unmatched bases: 4. The CDR3 consists of 16 residues. In germline, CDR1 is KGHDR, CDR2 SFDVKD. Here the CDR3 reads CATSVSGGSSYNEQFF. CDR3 DNA sequence: TGTGCCACCAGTGTAAGCGGGGGGAGCTCCTACAATGAGCAGTTCTTC.

This clonotype was counted ten times or more. The chain employs TRBV10-3 and TRBJ1-1; a possible D gene is TRBD1 (6 bases). The germline V gene encodes CDR1 ENHRY and CDR2 SYGVKD. Trimming took off 6 bases at V and 3 bases at J, with 11 bases between the two ends. The CDR3 has 13 residues. Here the CDR3 reads CAISSRGDTEAFF. CDR3 DNA: TGTGCCATCAGCTCAAGGGGGGACACTGAAGCTTTCTTT.

This clonotype was picked up many times. The genes are TRBV28 and TRBJ2-7; D is undetermined. Trimming took off 5 bases at V and 0 bases at J, with 2 bases between the two ends. The CDR3 loop spans 11 amino acids. Germline V gives CDR1 MDHEN, CDR2 SYDVKM. The CDR3, as DNA: TGTGCCAGCAGTAACTCCTACGAGCAGTACTTC. This sequence encodes CASSNSYEQYF.

This clonotype was counted a few times. The chain uses TRBV9 and TRBJ1-2; unclear D gene. V gave up 4 bases and J gave up 4 bases, with 8 bases separating them. Germline CDR1 and CDR2: SGDLS and YYNGEE. This CDR3 is built from 12 residues. The CDR3 reads CASSRYGYGYTF. The CDR3 coding sequence is TGTGCCAGCAGCCGATACGGCTATGGCTACACCTTC.

In this sample, this clonotype turned up many times. The rearrangement uses TRBV7-9 and TRBJ1-2; TRBD1 might be the D (5 bases). V lost 8 bases and J 8 bases, leaving 9 bases between the germline ends. Germline CDR1 SEHNR, CDR2 FQNEAQ (reference sequence). This CDR3 comprises 10 residues. CDR3: CASGGEGYTF. In DNA form, the CDR3 reads TGTGCCAGCGGAGGGGAAGGCTACACCTTC.

V is TRBV19 and J is TRBJ2-1; 14 bases fit TRBD2. Germline values: CDR1 LNHDA, CDR2 SQIVND (reference sequence). Trimming removed 5 bases from V and 9 bases from J; junction bases left unmatched: 3. The CDR3 contains 14 residues. In DNA, the CDR3 is TGTGCCAGTAGTCTTGGACTAGCGGGAGGTGAGCAGTTCTTC. This encodes CASSLGLAGGEQFF.